A single sample is the source of the 4 T cell receptor beta chains below, sequenced in a study of beta chain features in type 1 diabetes. Expressed TCRB transcripts were sequenced after all isolated RNA was converted to cDNA. The table came from immunoSEQ multiplex PCR; TCRdb's copy has only in-frame clones and leaves some out. The sample has about 60,000 clones; about 55% are singletons. Input material: Tregs from blood. The receptors shown here come from a woman aged 18-29 years in good health.

CDR3 residues: CASSLGGRAWDNQPQHF. The CDR3 DNA reads as TGTGCCAGCAGCTTAGGGGGCCGGGCTTGGGACAATCAGCCCCAGCATTTT. This rearrangement joins TRBV7-2 to TRBJ1-5; tentatively, D is TRBD1 (5 bases). V was cut by 1 base and J by 3 bases, with 16 bases left in between. This CDR3 region has 17 residues. The germline V gene encodes CDR1 SGHTA and CDR2 FQGNSA.

The genes are TRBV7-2 and TRBJ1-2, with a weak D call TRBD1 (6 bases). Germline lookup yields CDR1 SGHTA and CDR2 FQGNSA. The V gene lost 5 bases and the J gene lost 5 bases, with 15 bases spanning the gap. The CDR3 totals 14 residues. As DNA, the CDR3 is TGTGCCAGCAGCCTACCGGGGACAAAATATGGCTACACCTTC. This translates into CASSLPGTKYGYTF.

V is TRBV29-1 and J is TRBJ2-1; 7 bases line up with TRBD1. Per germline, CDR1 SQVTM and CDR2 ANQGSEA. With 7 bases clipped from V and 3 bases from J, the junction kept 9 bases outside the gene matches. This CDR3 region has 14 residues. The CDR3 region has the DNA TGCAGCGGGTCCCAGACAGGGTACTACAATGAGCAGTTCTTC. It codes for CSGSQTGYYNEQFF.

J is TRBJ1-1 and V is TRBV10-3, with 7 nucleotides matching TRBD1. Germline trimming cut 5 bases from V and 8 bases from J; bases unmatched to any gene: 5. Germline CDR1 reads ENHRY; CDR2 reads SYGVKD. This CDR3 is built from 12 residues. The CDR3 DNA sequence: TGTGCCATCAGTCCCGGGACAGTCGAAGCTTTCTTT. Translation gives CAISPGTVEAFF.